One sample yielded the 4 T cell receptor beta chains listed below, sequenced in a study of shared clonotypes between healthy human individuals. Naive CD8 cells were CD45RO-negative, positively selected for CCR7, excluding terminally differentiated effector memory CD45RA+ cells. This table comes from immunoSEQ multiplex PCR, and its TCRdb copy is limited to in-frame clones, with some not included. The sample consists of about 2 million clones, roughly 94% of them appearing once. The specimen sequenced was naive CD8+ T cells sorted from blood. The receptor set was obtained from a man younger than 30 in good health.

The chain couples TRBV2 to TRBJ1-1; no clear D gene. Trimming pared 6 bases from V and 0 bases from J, leaving 11 bases between. CDR1 and CDR2 (germline): SNHLY, FYNNEI. The CDR3 length is 14 residues. The chain's CDR3 is CASRVGSLNTEAFF. The CDR3 nucleotides are TGTGCCAGCAGGGTAGGCAGCTTGAACACTGAAGCTTTCTTT.

This clone appeared once. As DNA, the CDR3 is TGTGCCAGCAGCTCCCCACCGGGGGCGGAAAATTCACCCCTCCACTTT. Protein sequence: CASSSPPGAENSPLHF. The chain couples TRBV7-8 to TRBJ1-6; D is perhaps TRBD1 (6 bases). Germline values: CDR1 SGHVS, CDR2 FQNEAQ. The CDR3 totals 16 residues. V was trimmed by 4 bases and J by 7 bases, leaving 17 bases between them. The entire variable domain, with the rest obtained from reference TRBV7-8 and TRBJ1-6, is as follows: GAGVSQSPRYKVAKRGQDVALRCDPISGHVSLFWYQQALGQGPEFLTYFQNEAQLDKSGLPSDRFFAERPEGSVSTLKIQRTQQEDSAVYLCASSSPPGAENSPLHFGNGTRLTVT.

This rearrangement joins TRBV5-1 to TRBJ1-5; possibly TRBD1 for D (5 bases). This CDR3 has 17 residues. Trimming removed 0 bases from V and 4 bases from J, with 17 bases in between. Per the germline V gene, CDR1 is SGHRS and CDR2 is YFSETQ. For the CDR3, the DNA is TGCGCCAGCAGCTTGGCCAATTTAGGGGTAATGAATCAGCCCCAGCATTTT. It is translated as CASSLANLGVMNQPQHF.

V is TRBV13 and J is TRBJ1-5, with 11 bases that match TRBD1. The CDR3 sequence is 17 residues long. V trimming: 6 bases; J trimming: 3 bases; junction bases outside the gene matches: 10. CDR1 PRHDT and CDR2 FYEKMQ come from the germline V gene (reference sequence). CDR3 in DNA: TGTGCCAGCAGTCGATGGGGGGACAGGGGGACCAATCAGCCCCAGCATTTT. Its protein product is CASSRWGDRGTNQPQHF.